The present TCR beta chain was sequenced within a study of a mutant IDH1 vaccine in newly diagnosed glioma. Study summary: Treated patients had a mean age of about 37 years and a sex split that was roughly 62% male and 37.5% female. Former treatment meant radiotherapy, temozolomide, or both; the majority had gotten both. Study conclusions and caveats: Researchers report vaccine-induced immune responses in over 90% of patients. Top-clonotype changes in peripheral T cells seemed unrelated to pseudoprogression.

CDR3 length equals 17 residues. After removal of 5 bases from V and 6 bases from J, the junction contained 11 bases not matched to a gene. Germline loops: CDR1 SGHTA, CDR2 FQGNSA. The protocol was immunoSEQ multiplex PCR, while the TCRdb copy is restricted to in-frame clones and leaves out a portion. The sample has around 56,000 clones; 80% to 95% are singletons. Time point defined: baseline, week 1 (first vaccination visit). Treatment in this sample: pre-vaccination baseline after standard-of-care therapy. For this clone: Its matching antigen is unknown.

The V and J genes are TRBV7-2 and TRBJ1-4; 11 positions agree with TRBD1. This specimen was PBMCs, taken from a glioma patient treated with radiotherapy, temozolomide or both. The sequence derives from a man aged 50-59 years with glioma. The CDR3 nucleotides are TGTGCCAGCAGCCCTAGTGTTAGGGACAGGGGGTATGAAAAACTGTTTTTT. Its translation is CASSPSVRDRGYEKLFF.